Each of the 4 T cell receptor beta chains below was sequenced from the same sample in a study of shared clonotypes between healthy human individuals. Naive CD8 cells lacked CD45RO, underwent positive selection for CCR7 and left out terminally differentiated effector memory CD45RA+ cells. Libraries were prepared by immunoSEQ multiplex PCR; TCRdb keeps only in-frame clonotypes and omits some of them. The repertoire has roughly 890,000 clones, about 91% of them found once; the top ten carry around 24%. Sequencing was done on a sample of naive CD8+ T cells sorted from blood. Receptors were obtained from a young man in good health.

V gene TRBV19 combines with J gene TRBJ2-2; possible D gene TRBD2, 6 bases. Germline assignment: CDR1 LNHDA and CDR2 SQIVND (reference sequence). Trimming pared 7 bases from V and 6 bases from J, leaving 18 bases between. The CDR3 sequence is 15 residues long. In DNA, the CDR3 is TGTGCCAGTACATGGGGGACTTTGGGGGCCGGGGAGCTGTTTTTT. It specifies CASTWGTLGAGELFF.

The J gene is TRBJ2-7, the V gene TRBV7-2; D is uncertain. Per the germline V gene, CDR1 is SGHTA and CDR2 is FQGNSA. Trimming removed 0 bases at V and 0 bases at J, with 3 bases between. The CDR3 has 13 amino acids. The CDR3 loop is CASSLAYSYEQYF. The CDR3 nucleotides read TGTGCCAGCAGCTTAGCCTACTCCTACGAGCAGTACTTC. Together with reference TRBV7-2 and TRBJ2-7, the CDR3 gives the full variable domain: GAGVSQSPSNKVTEKGKDVELRCDPISGHTALYWYRQSLGQGLEFLIYFQGNSAPDKSGLPSDRFSAERTGGSVSTLTIQRTQQEDSAVYLCASSLAYSYEQYFGPGTRLTVT.

The V call is TRBV11-2, the J call TRBJ2-7; 7 bases fit TRBD2. This CDR3 is 15 amino acids long. Trimming at V came to 3 bases and at J to 5 bases, leaving 10 bases not matched to a gene. Germline V CDR1 and CDR2: SGHAT, FQNNGV. CDR3 in DNA: TGTGCCAGCAGCTTGGCAGGCCGGGGGGAGGACGAGCAGTACTTC. Its protein product is CASSLAGRGEDEQYF.

This chain uses TRBV11-2 with TRBJ2-7; D not resolved. CDR3 length: 15 amino acids. Germline V gene lookup returns CDR1 SGHAT and CDR2 FQNNGV. Trimming pared 0 bases from V and 2 bases from J, leaving 11 bases between. The CDR3 sequence is CASSLEMGGPYEQYF. The CDR3 bases are TGTGCCAGCAGCTTAGAAATGGGTGGCCCCTACGAGCAGTACTTC.